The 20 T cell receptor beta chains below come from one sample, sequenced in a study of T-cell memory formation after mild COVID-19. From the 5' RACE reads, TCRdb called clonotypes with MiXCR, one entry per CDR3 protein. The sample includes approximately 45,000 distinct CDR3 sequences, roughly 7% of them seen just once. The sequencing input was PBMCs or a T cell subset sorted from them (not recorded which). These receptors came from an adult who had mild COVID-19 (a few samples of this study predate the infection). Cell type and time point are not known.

CDR3 coding DNA: TGTGCCAGCAGCTACGACAGGCACACTGAAGCTTTCTTT. Encoded protein: CASSYDRHTEAFF. V and J are TRBV5-6 and TRBJ1-1; possible D gene TRBD1, 6 bases. The germline gives CDR1 SGHDT, CDR2 YYEEEE. The V end was cut by 3 bases, the J end by 3 bases, with 9 bases between. The CDR3 spans 13 residues.

As DNA, the CDR3 is TGTGCCAGCAGTCTCCTGGGACAGGGCACATATGGCTACACCTTC. As protein: CASSLLGQGTYGYTF. This chain uses TRBV2 with TRBJ1-2; 9 bases map to TRBD1. Germline CDR1 and CDR2: SNHLY and FYNNEI. The CDR3 is 15 amino acids. V was clipped by 5 bases and J by 5 bases; unmatched bases: 9.

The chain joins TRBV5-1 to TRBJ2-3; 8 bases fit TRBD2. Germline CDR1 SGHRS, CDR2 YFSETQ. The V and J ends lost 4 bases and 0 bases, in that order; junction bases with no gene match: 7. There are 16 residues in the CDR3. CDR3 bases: TGCGCCAGCAGCCTCCTACGGGGGGGTAGCACAGATACGCAGTATTTT. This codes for CASSLLRGGSTDTQYF.

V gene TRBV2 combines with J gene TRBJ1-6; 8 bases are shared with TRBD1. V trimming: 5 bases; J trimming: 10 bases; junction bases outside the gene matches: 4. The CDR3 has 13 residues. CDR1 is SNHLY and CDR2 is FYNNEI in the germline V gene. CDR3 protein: CASSRQGISPLHF. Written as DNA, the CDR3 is TGTGCCAGCAGTCGACAGGGGATCTCACCCCTCCACTTT.

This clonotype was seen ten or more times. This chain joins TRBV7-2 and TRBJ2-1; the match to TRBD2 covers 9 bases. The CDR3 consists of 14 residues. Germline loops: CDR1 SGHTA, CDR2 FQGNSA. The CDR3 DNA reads TGTGCGAGTCGCGGACTAGCGCTTAGTGATGAGCAGTTCTTC. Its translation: CASRGLALSDEQFF.

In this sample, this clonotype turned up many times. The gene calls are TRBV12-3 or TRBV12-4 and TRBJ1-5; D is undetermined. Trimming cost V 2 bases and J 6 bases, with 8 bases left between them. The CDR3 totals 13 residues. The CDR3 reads CASSLKGVQPQHF. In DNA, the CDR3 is TGTGCCAGCAGTTTAAAGGGAGTTCAGCCCCAGCATTTT.

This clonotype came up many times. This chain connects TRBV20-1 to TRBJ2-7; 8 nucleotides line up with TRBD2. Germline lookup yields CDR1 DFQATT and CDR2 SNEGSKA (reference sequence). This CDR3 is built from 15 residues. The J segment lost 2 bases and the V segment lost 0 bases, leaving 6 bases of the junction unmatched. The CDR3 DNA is TGCAGTGCTAGAGATGAGCGGGGGATAACCTACGAGCAGTACTTC. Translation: CSARDERGITYEQYF.

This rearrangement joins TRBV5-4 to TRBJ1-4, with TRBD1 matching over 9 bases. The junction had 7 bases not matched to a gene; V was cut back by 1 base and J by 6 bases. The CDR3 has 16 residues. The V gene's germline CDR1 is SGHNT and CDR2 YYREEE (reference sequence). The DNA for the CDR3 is TGTGCCAGCAGCTTGACCACCGGGACAGGGTATGAAAAACTGTTTTTT. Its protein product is CASSLTTGTGYEKLFF.

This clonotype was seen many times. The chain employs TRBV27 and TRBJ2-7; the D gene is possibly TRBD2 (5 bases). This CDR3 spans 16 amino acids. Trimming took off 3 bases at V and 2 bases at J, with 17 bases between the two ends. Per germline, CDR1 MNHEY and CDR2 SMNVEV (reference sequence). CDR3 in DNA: TGTGCCAGCAGTTTGTCGATCAGGCAGACTACCTACGAGCAGTACTTC. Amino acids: CASSLSIRQTTYEQYF.

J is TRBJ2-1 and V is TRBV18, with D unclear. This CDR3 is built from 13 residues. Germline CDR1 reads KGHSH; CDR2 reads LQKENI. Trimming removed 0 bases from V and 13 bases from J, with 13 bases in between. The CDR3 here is CASSPPVNGPQFF. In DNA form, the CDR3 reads TGTGCCAGCTCACCACCGGTGAACGGACCCCAGTTCTTC.

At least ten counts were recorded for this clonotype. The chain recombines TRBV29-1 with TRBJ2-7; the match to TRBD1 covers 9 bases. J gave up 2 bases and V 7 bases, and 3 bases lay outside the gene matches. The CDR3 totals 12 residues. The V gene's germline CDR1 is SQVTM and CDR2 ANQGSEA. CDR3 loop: CSAGQGTYEQYF. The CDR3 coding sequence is TGCAGCGCTGGACAGGGGACCTACGAGCAGTACTTC.

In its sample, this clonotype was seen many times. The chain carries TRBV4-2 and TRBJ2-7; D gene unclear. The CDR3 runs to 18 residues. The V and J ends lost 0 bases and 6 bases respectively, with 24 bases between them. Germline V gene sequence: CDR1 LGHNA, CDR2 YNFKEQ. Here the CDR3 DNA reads TGTGCCAGCAGCCAAGATCGTCCCTCCCAGTCACCATACTCCGAGCAGTACTTC. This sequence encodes CASSQDRPSQSPYSEQYF.

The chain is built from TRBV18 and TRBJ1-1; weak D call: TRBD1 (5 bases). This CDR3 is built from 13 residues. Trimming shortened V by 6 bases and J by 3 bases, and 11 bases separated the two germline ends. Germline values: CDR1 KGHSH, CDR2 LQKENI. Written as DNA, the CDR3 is TGTGCCAGCTCGCCTGGGGGGGACACTGAAGCTTTCTTT. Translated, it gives CASSPGGDTEAFF.

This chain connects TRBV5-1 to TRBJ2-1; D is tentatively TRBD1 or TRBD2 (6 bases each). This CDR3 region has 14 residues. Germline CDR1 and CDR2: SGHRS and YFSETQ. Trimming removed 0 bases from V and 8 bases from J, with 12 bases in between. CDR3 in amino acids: CASSLGGAGDEQFF. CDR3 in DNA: TGCGCCAGCAGCTTGGGGGGGGCCGGGGATGAGCAGTTCTTC.

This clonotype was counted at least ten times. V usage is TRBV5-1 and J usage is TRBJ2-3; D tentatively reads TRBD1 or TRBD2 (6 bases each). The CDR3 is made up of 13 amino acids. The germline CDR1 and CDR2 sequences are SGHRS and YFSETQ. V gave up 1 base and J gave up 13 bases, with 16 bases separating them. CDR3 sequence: CASSLILGGTEYF. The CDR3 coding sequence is TGCGCCAGCAGCTTGATCCTGGGGGGCACGGAGTATTTT.

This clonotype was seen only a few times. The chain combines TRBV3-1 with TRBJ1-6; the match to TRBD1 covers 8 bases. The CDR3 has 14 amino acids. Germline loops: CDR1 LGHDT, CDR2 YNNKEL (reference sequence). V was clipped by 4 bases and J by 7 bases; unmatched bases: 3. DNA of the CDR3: TGTGCCAGCAGCCCGGGACAGGACAATTCACCCCTCCACTTT. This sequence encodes CASSPGQDNSPLHF.

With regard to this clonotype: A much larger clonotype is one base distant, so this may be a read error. The CDR3 reads CASSTGGSPGGIQYF. The CDR3 DNA is TGTGCCAGCAGCACGGGAGGGTCCCCCGGGGGCATTCAGTACTTC. This chain joins TRBV7-2 and TRBJ2-4, with TRBD2 matching over 8 bases. The CDR3 length is 15 residues. Trimming took 5 bases from V and 9 from J; bases not matched to a gene: 12. Germline assignment: CDR1 SGHTA and CDR2 FQGNSA.

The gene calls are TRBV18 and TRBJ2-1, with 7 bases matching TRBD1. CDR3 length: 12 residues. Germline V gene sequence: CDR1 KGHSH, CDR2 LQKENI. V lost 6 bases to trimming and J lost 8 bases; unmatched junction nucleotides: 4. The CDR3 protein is CASSTGVHEQFF. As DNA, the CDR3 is TGTGCCAGCTCCACAGGGGTCCATGAGCAGTTCTTC.

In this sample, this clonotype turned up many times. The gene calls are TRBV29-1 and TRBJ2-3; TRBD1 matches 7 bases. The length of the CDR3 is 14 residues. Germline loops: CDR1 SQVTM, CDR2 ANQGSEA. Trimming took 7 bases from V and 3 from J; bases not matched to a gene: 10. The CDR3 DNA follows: TGCAGCGCCGACCCGGGACAGCGAACAGATACGCAGTATTTT. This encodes CSADPGQRTDTQYF.

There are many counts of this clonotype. Here the CDR3 reads CASSGGQGNSYEQYF. CDR3 coding DNA: TGTGCCAGCAGTGGGGGACAGGGCAATTCCTACGAGCAGTACTTC. This chain connects TRBV12-3 or TRBV12-4 to TRBJ2-7; 9 nucleotides align to TRBD1. V shed 5 bases and J 1 base; nucleotides not matched to a gene: 6. This CDR3 is built from 15 residues.